The 27 T cell receptor beta chains below were found in one sample sequenced in a study of T-cell reconstitution after alpha-beta-depleted transplantation in children. Researchers prepared the TCRbeta library using unique molecular identifiers, the study reports. Each CDR3 protein gets one entry after TCRdb re-called the PCR reads with MiXCR. Among about 1,000,000 distinct CDR3 sequences listed, 25% to 35% were seen once. The source material was PBMCs, mostly from graft donor cells, sampled 360 days after TCRalphabeta/CD19-depleted stem cell transplant. The source of these receptors is a boy under two years old who had a stem cell transplant for SCID, so the T cells may come from the graft donor.

This rearrangement joins TRBV2 to TRBJ1-5; TRBD1 might be the D (5 bases). This CDR3 has 15 residues. The V and J ends lost 5 bases and 0 bases respectively, with 11 bases between them. Germline lookup yields CDR1 SNHLY and CDR2 FYNNEI. The CDR3 is CASSIDSHSNQPQHF. CDR3 bases: TGTGCCAGCAGTATTGACAGCCATAGCAATCAGCCCCAGCATTTT.

This chain's CDR3 is CASSFRTSGGARETQYF. CDR3 bases: TGTGCCAGCAGCTTCCGGACTAGCGGGGGGGCCAGGGAGACCCAGTACTTC. The V gene is TRBV5-6, the J gene TRBJ2-5, with TRBD2 matching over 15 bases. The J segment lost 5 bases and the V segment lost 2 bases, leaving 7 bases of the junction unmatched. This CDR3 comprises 17 residues. Germline V gene data show CDR1 as SGHDT and CDR2 as YYEEEE.

In its sample, this clonotype was seen a few times. The chain is built from TRBV20-1 and TRBJ2-4, with D possibly being TRBD1 (6 bases). Trimming removed 5 bases from V and 4 bases from J, with 18 bases in between. CDR3 length: 15 amino acids. The germline V gene has CDR1 DFQATT and CDR2 SNEGSKA (reference sequence). The CDR3 loop is CSAGGRPGVKNIQYF. For the CDR3, the DNA is TGCAGTGCTGGGGGACGGCCAGGGGTAAAAAACATTCAGTACTTC.

The chain carries TRBV13 and TRBJ2-7; either TRBD1 or TRBD2 may supply D (6 bases each). Germline V gene data show CDR1 as PRHDT and CDR2 as FYEKMQ (reference sequence). The CDR3 length is 15 residues. Trimming removed 6 bases at V and 1 base at J, with 16 bases between. The CDR3 region has the DNA TGTGCCAGCAGACGTGGAGGGGGGCAATCCTACGAGCAGTACTTC. Translated: CASRRGGGQSYEQYF.

This clonotype occurred once. The V and J genes are TRBV28 and TRBJ2-1; 12 positions match TRBD1. Gene TRBJ2-7 matches the end of the DNA better, so the J call may be wrong. CDR3 length: 17 amino acids. Germline CDR1 is MDHEN and CDR2 is SYDVKM. CDR3 region: CASSLPGQGAFSYEQYF. The CDR3, as DNA: TGTGCCAGCAGTCTACCGGGACAGGGGGCGTTCTCCTACGAGCAGTACTTC.

This sequence joins TRBV19 and TRBJ2-1, with a tentative D call TRBD1 (6 bases). The V and J ends lost 5 bases and 8 bases respectively, with 16 bases between them. The CDR3 loop spans 14 amino acids. In germline, CDR1 is LNHDA, CDR2 SQIVND (reference sequence). CDR3 amino acids: CASSRAPKGDEQFF. For the CDR3, the DNA is TGTGCCAGTAGTCGGGCACCGAAGGGGGATGAGCAGTTCTTC. The variable domain in full, with the rest retrieved from reference TRBV19 and TRBJ2-1, is DGGITQSPKYLFRKEGQNVTLSCEQNLNHDAMYWYRQDPGQGLRLIYYSQIVNDFQKGDIAEGYSVSREKKESFPLTVTSAQKNPTAFYLCASSRAPKGDEQFFGPGTRLTVL.

This clonotype occurred a few times. CDR3 region: CASSYSHHQETQYF. For the CDR3, the DNA is TGTGCCAGCAGTTACTCGCACCACCAAGAGACCCAGTACTTC. V and J are TRBV6-5 and TRBJ2-5; D remains ambiguous. This CDR3 is built from 14 residues. Trimming cost V 0 bases and J 0 bases, with 5 bases left between them. Germline V CDR1 and CDR2: MNHEY, SVGAGI.

J is TRBJ2-3 and V is TRBV20-1; TRBD2 agrees at 7 bases. The CDR3 length is 13 residues. With 6 bases clipped from V and 6 bases from J, the junction kept 9 bases outside the gene matches. Germline lookup yields CDR1 DFQATT and CDR2 SNEGSKA (reference sequence). CDR3 region: CSAWGGTEDTQYF. Written as DNA, the CDR3 is TGCAGTGCATGGGGGGGAACGGAGGATACGCAGTATTTT.

This clonotype was observed a few times. The chain uses TRBV5-1 and TRBJ2-2; 7 bases are shared with TRBD1. The CDR3 is 17 amino acids. Germline CDR1 reads SGHRS; CDR2 reads YFSETQ. Germline trimming cut 4 bases from V and 5 bases from J; bases unmatched to any gene: 14. CDR3 nucleotides: TGCGCCAGCAGCCCCTCCGGACAGGCCTCGGGGACCGGGGAGCTGTTTTTT. As protein: CASSPSGQASGTGELFF.

V is TRBV12-3 or TRBV12-4 and J is TRBJ1-6; 7 nucleotides align to TRBD1. The CDR3 has 16 amino acids. Trimming at V came to 2 bases and at J to 6 bases, leaving 7 bases not matched to a gene. CDR3 protein: CASSLNRGSGNSPLHF. DNA for the CDR3: TGTGCCAGCAGTTTAAACAGGGGATCGGGTAATTCACCCCTCCACTTT.

V and J are TRBV7-9 and TRBJ2-1; D unclear. Trimming shortened V by 5 bases and J by 4 bases, and 18 bases separated the two germline ends. CDR1 and CDR2 (germline): SEHNR, FQNEAQ (reference sequence). This CDR3 has 16 residues. DNA for the CDR3: TGTGCCAGCAGCGCCTTCTCTGAACCTATTTACAATGAGCAGTTCTTC. Residues: CASSAFSEPIYNEQFF. The full variable domain, in which reference TRBV7-9 and TRBJ2-1 provide the parts outside the CDR3, is DTGVSQNPRHKITKRGQNVTFRCDPISEHNRLYWYRQTLGQGPEFLTYFQNEAQLEKSRLLSDRFSAERPKGSFSTLEIQRTEQGDSAMYLCASSAFSEPIYNEQFFGPGTRLTVL.

V gene TRBV20-1 combines with J gene TRBJ1-2, with a weak D call TRBD1 (5 bases). CDR1 and CDR2 (germline): DFQATT, SNEGSKA (reference sequence). Trimming removed 1 base at V and 2 bases at J, with 17 bases between. CDR3 length: 16 residues. CDR3 in amino acids: CSARGPGPQANYGYTF. CDR3 bases: TGCAGTGCTAGAGGCCCGGGACCACAGGCGAACTATGGCTACACCTTC.

The chain links TRBV5-1 to TRBJ2-2, with D hard to call. Trimming cost V 2 bases and J 5 bases, with 10 bases left between them. The CDR3 totals 14 residues. Looked up from germline, CDR1 is SGHRS and CDR2 is YFSETQ. The CDR3, as DNA: TGCGCCAGCAGCTTTTCCACTGATACCGGGGAGCTGTTTTTT. It specifies CASSFSTDTGELFF.

The J gene is TRBJ2-3, the V gene TRBV27, with D unresolved. Germline-derived CDR1 and CDR2 are MNHEY and SMNVEV (reference sequence). The length of the CDR3 is 11 residues. The V end was cut by 10 bases, the J end by 4 bases, with 9 bases between. CDR3 coding DNA: TGTGCCACCGGAAACGCAGATACGCAGTATTTT. Translated, it gives CATGNADTQYF.

This clonotype was picked up a small number of times. The chain uses TRBV15 and TRBJ1-2, with D tentatively TRBD1 (5 bases). The V gene's germline CDR1 is LNHNV and CDR2 YYDKDF (reference sequence). V lost 0 bases and J 3 bases, leaving 8 bases between the germline ends. CDR3 length: 14 amino acids. The CDR3 nucleotides are TGTGCCACCAGCAGAGACAGGGAAGACTATGGCTACACCTTC. Residues: CATSRDREDYGYTF.

Only a few counts were recorded for this clonotype. This chain uses TRBV18 with TRBJ2-1; no reliable D call. V lost 2 bases to trimming and J lost 5 bases, with 13 bases between them. Germline V CDR1 and CDR2: KGHSH, LQKENI. The CDR3 has 15 residues. CDR3 loop: CASSPRYAADNEQFF. The CDR3 nucleotides read TGTGCCAGCTCACCAAGGTATGCAGCTGACAATGAGCAGTTCTTC.

The chain uses TRBV2 and TRBJ2-3; no clear D gene. Trimming stripped 7 bases from V and 4 bases from J, with 0 bases between. Germline lookup yields CDR1 SNHLY and CDR2 FYNNEI. The CDR3 spans 9 residues. The CDR3, as DNA: TGTGCCAGCACAGATACGCAGTATTTT. Translation: CASTDTQYF. The whole variable domain, filled in from reference TRBV2 and TRBJ2-3, reads EPEVTQTPSHQVTQMGQEVILRCVPISNHLYFYWYRQILGQKVEFLVSFYNNEISEKSEIFDDQFSVERPDGSNFTLKIRSTKLEDSAMYFCASTDTQYFGPGTRLTVL.

This chain joins TRBV6-5 and TRBJ1-5; possibly TRBD1 for D (6 bases). CDR1 is MNHEY and CDR2 is SVGAGI in the germline V gene. This CDR3 comprises 14 residues. V lost 0 bases to trimming and J lost 4 bases, with 7 bases between them. The CDR3 region is CASSYSTGNQPQHF. The DNA for the CDR3 is TGTGCCAGCAGTTACTCAACAGGGAATCAGCCCCAGCATTTT.

The chain recombines TRBV12-3 or TRBV12-4 with TRBJ2-3; D is unresolved. Between the trimmed V and J ends, which lost 2 bases and 2 bases, there was a span of 14 bases. This CDR3 contains 16 residues. In DNA form, the CDR3 reads TGTGCCAGCAGTTTACTTTACAGATCCTACACAGATACGCAGTATTTT. Its translation: CASSLLYRSYTDTQYF.

This chain uses TRBV20-1 with TRBJ2-7, with D perhaps matching TRBD1 (6 bases). CDR3 length: 13 residues. CDR1 and CDR2 (germline): DFQATT, SNEGSKA (reference sequence). The V end was cut by 5 bases, the J end by 4 bases, with 15 bases between. DNA for the CDR3: TGCAGTGCTTCCGACAGGAGGTGGTACGAGCAGTACTTC. Its translation: CSASDRRWYEQYF.

This clonotype was seen a few times. The V gene is TRBV15, the J gene TRBJ2-3, with TRBD2 identical over 10 bases. The J segment lost 2 bases and the V segment lost 2 bases, leaving 7 bases of the junction unmatched. The CDR3 is made up of 17 amino acids. Germline CDR1 is LNHNV and CDR2 is YYDKDF (reference sequence). DNA of the CDR3: TGTGCCACCAGCAGACCCCCGGGACTAGCGATCACAGATACGCAGTATTTT. Protein: CATSRPPGLAITDTQYF.

This clonotype has ten or more counts. The V and J genes are TRBV6-5 and TRBJ2-2, with 7 bases lining up with TRBD2. V was pared by 5 bases and J by 3 bases, with 6 bases of the junction left unmatched. This CDR3 region has 15 residues. Germline V gives CDR1 MNHEY, CDR2 SVGAGI. The CDR3, as DNA: TGTGCCAGCAGTCGGTGGGGAGGGGACACCGGGGAGCTGTTTTTT. Amino acids: CASSRWGGDTGELFF.

As DNA, the CDR3 is TGTGCCAGCAGTTTGGTTGAGGGGAAACTAAACAATGAGCAGTTCTTC. This sequence encodes CASSLVEGKLNNEQFF. V and J are TRBV12-3 or TRBV12-4 and TRBJ2-1; D is possibly TRBD1 or TRBD2 (5 bases each). The ends were cut back, 3 bases at V and 5 bases at J, with 17 bases in the middle. The CDR3 consists of 16 residues.

The genes are TRBV27 and TRBJ2-1; the D is unclear. V lost 3 bases, J lost 2 bases, and 11 bases lay in between. The CDR3 consists of 15 residues. Germline values: CDR1 MNHEY, CDR2 SMNVEV (reference sequence). CDR3 region: CASSFRASTYNEQFF. The CDR3 DNA sequence: TGTGCCAGCAGTTTTCGGGCGTCAACCTACAATGAGCAGTTCTTC.

This clonotype appeared many times. V is TRBV12-3 or TRBV12-4 and J is TRBJ2-5, with TRBD2 matching 12 bases. The CDR3 extends over 14 amino acids. With 5 bases clipped from V and 4 bases from J, the junction kept 2 bases outside the gene matches. CDR3 nucleotide sequence: TGTGCCAGCAGTCCTAGCGGGGGGGCAGAGACCCAGTACTTC. This sequence encodes CASSPSGGAETQYF.

The chain uses TRBV11-1 and TRBJ2-3; no clear D gene. The length of the CDR3 is 15 residues. V lost 1 base, J lost 2 bases, and 10 bases lay in between. In germline, CDR1 is SGHAT, CDR2 FQDESV (reference sequence). The CDR3 spells CASSLGVTNTDTQYF. As DNA, the CDR3 is TGTGCCAGCAGCTTAGGTGTGACAAACACAGATACGCAGTATTTT.

The CDR3 protein is CASSAGQGAFDQPQHF. The CDR3 DNA reads as TGTGCCAGCAGCGCTGGACAGGGGGCATTTGATCAGCCCCAGCATTTT. This chain links TRBV7-9 with TRBJ1-5; 11 bases match TRBD1. This CDR3 has 16 amino acids. The V and J ends lost 5 bases and 5 bases, in that order; junction bases with no gene match: 8. Germline V gene data show CDR1 as SEHNR and CDR2 as FQNEAQ (reference sequence).